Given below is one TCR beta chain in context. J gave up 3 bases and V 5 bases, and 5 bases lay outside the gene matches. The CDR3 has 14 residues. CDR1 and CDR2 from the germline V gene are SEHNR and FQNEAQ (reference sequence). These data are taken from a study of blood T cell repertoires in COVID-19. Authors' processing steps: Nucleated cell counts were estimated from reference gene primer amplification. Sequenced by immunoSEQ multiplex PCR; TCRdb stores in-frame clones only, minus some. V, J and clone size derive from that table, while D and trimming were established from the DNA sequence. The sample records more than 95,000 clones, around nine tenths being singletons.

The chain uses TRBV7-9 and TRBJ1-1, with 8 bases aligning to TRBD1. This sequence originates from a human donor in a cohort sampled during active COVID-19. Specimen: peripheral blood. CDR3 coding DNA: TGTGCCAGCAGCCCCCAGGGGGCGTACACTGAAGCTTTCTTT. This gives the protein CASSPQGAYTEAFF.